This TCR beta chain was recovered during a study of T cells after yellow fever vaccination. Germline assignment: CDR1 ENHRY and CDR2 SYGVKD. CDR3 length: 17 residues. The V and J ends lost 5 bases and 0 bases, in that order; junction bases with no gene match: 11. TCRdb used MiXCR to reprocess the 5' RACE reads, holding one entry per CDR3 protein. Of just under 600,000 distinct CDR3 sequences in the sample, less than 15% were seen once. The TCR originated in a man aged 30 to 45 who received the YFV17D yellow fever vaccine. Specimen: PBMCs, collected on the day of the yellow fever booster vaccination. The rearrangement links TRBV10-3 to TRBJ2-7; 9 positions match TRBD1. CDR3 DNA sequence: TGTGCCATCAGTTTGGGGACAGGGCGCATTAGCTCCTACGAGCAGTACTTC. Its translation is CAISLGTGRISSYEQYF.